Following are 8 T cell receptor beta chains from one sample sequenced in a study of T cells in Graves' hyperthyroidism and ophthalmopathy. The CDR3 regions of TCR beta were amplified from RNA transcripts. HTBI primers were the set used in a first-round RT-PCR of the TCR CDR3. TCRdb recomputed calls from the multiplex PCR reads with MiXCR, one row per CDR3 protein. The sample carries some 510,000 distinct CDR3 sequences, around 20% recorded once. Sequences were obtained from blood. The receptor source for this set is a young man with Graves' hyperthyroidism.

The V gene is TRBV6-1, the J gene TRBJ1-1; D is perhaps TRBD1 (5 bases). Germline CDR1 is MNHNS and CDR2 is SASEGT. V lost 0 bases and J lost 7, with 12 bases in between. The CDR3 consists of 14 residues. Here the CDR3 reads CASSEAGEPDEAFF. For the CDR3, the DNA is TGTGCCAGCAGTGAAGCGGGGGAGCCGGATGAAGCTTTCTTT.

This clonotype was detected ten times or more. The chain has TRBV19 and TRBJ1-5; D remains ambiguous. The ends were cut back, 3 bases at V and 4 bases at J, with 10 bases in the middle. Germline loops: CDR1 LNHDA, CDR2 SQIVND (reference sequence). The CDR3 has 14 amino acids. As DNA, the CDR3 is TGTGCCAGTAGTATGTGGACGGTGAATCAGCCCCAGCATTTT. This translates into CASSMWTVNQPQHF.

This clonotype appeared a few times. J is TRBJ1-1 and V is TRBV12-3 or TRBV12-4; 9 bases are shared with TRBD1. This CDR3 is 14 amino acids long. Trimming cost V 6 bases and J 4 bases; bases outside gene matches: 6. CDR3 in amino acids: CASREQGAVTEAFF. CDR3 in DNA: TGTGCCAGCAGGGAACAGGGGGCAGTCACTGAAGCTTTCTTT.

The rearrangement uses TRBV7-2 and TRBJ2-7; the D gene is possibly TRBD2 (6 bases). Trimming shortened V by 3 bases and J by 6 bases, and 15 bases separated the two germline ends. Germline assignment: CDR1 SGHTA and CDR2 FQGNSA. CDR3 length: 14 amino acids. CDR3 sequence reads: CASSFLTQGGEQYF. The CDR3 coding sequence is TGTGCCAGCAGCTTTCTCACGCAGGGAGGCGAGCAGTACTTC.

The gene calls are TRBV19 and TRBJ1-1; possibly TRBD1 for D (5 bases). Trimming removed 5 bases at V and 8 bases at J, with 18 bases between. Germline CDR1 is LNHDA and CDR2 is SQIVND (reference sequence). The CDR3 is 14 residues long. The CDR3 sequence: CASSVPRVGGEAFF. Written as DNA, the CDR3 is TGTGCCAGTAGTGTTCCCAGGGTTGGTGGCGAAGCTTTCTTT.

This clonotype was detected many times. The V gene is TRBV12-3 or TRBV12-4, the J gene TRBJ2-2, with TRBD1 matching 10 bases. The CDR3 extends over 16 amino acids. The V and J ends lost 5 bases and 5 bases, in that order; junction bases with no gene match: 8. CDR3: CASSVRDRGGTGELFF. The CDR3 DNA is TGTGCCAGCAGTGTCCGGGACAGGGGTGGAACCGGGGAGCTGTTTTTT.

This clonotype was recorded many times. This chain connects TRBV6-1 to TRBJ2-7; no reliable D call. The V end lost 3 bases, the J end lost 3 bases, and 15 bases lay between the germline ends. There are 15 residues in the CDR3. Germline-derived CDR1 and CDR2 are MNHNS and SASEGT. The CDR3 loop is CASSDGPMTDYEQYF. The CDR3, as DNA: TGTGCCAGCAGTGATGGACCAATGACGGACTACGAGCAGTACTTC.

This clonotype has a count of ten or more. The chain recombines TRBV19 with TRBJ1-5, with D unresolved. Germline V gene lookup returns CDR1 LNHDA and CDR2 SQIVND (reference sequence). The CDR3 totals 14 residues. V gave up 5 bases and J gave up 3 bases, with 11 bases separating them. CDR3 residues: CASSLRSDNQPQHF. CDR3 DNA: TGTGCCAGTAGTCTACGGAGCGACAATCAGCCCCAGCATTTT.